This T cell receptor (beta chain) was captured in a study of shared clonotypes between healthy human individuals. Study details: With ages of 18 to 49, the donors were a couple of women and three men.

CD4+ cells were split into CD45RA+ naive and CD45RA-negative memory subsets. Genomic DNA of each subset was evenly split across several immunoSEQ plates. The assay was immunoSEQ multiplex PCR, and TCRdb's table has in-frame clones only and misses some. The table includes fewer than 3 million clones, 80% to 95% detected once. The germline V gene encodes CDR1 SGHAT and CDR2 FQNNGV. V lost 4 bases to trimming and J lost 3 bases; unmatched junction nucleotides: 8. The CDR3 runs to 16 residues. J is TRBJ2-3 and V is TRBV11-2, with TRBD2 identical over 9 bases. The sequencing sample was made of naive CD4+ T cells from PBMCs. Subset: CD45RA+ positively selected. This clonotype was sampled from a man younger than 35 in good health. Some clones in this sample may be carry-over from other donors' samples. The CDR3 nucleotides read TGTGCCAGCAGCTCCCTTAGCGGGAGCTCAACAGATACGCAGTATTTT. Residues: CASSSLSGSSTDTQYF.